The rows below give T cell receptor beta chains drawn from one sample of a study of blood T cell repertoires in COVID-19. Only in-frame clones appear in the TCRdb table, and some are missing; sequencing was by immunoSEQ multiplex PCR. The sample lists some 290,000 clones, roughly 90% seen once, with 11% in the top ten. Sequencing was carried out using peripheral blood. The receptors stem from a woman in her twenties or thirties with COVID-19, enrolled during active disease. Each CDR3 is given with its conserved first and last residue. The D gene is left open where the match is weak. Size values are once, few and many counts, or a class for expanded clones, and some rows have none.

D: .
V: TRBV9
J: TRBJ2-3
size: .
CDR3: CASSVSAGVGQNTQYF
DNA: TGTGCCAGCAGCGTATCCGCGGGTGTTGGTCAGAATACGCAGTATTTT

D: .
V: TRBV3-1/TRBV3-2
J: TRBJ2-7
size: once
CDR3: CASSLPGGYEQYF
DNA: TGTGCCAGCAGCCTCCCGGGTGGGTACGAGCAGTACTTC

D: .
V: TRBV4-1
J: TRBJ1-1
size: once
CDR3: CASSPDSGRANTEAFF
DNA: TGCGCCAGCAGCCCAGACTCAGGGCGAGCGAACACTGAAGCTTTCTTT

D: TRBD1
V: TRBV7-2
J: TRBJ1-2
size: .
CDR3: CASSSPGQGDYTF
DNA: TGTGCCAGCAGCTCTCCGGGACAGGGGGACTACACCTTC

D: .
V: TRBV6-5
J: TRBJ1-6
size: .
CDR3: CATRGDYSPLHF
DNA: TGTGCCACCCGGGGTGACTATTCACCCCTCCACTTT

D: TRBD1
V: TRBV28
J: TRBJ1-2
size: .
CDR3: CASRRQGAYGYTF
DNA: TGTGCCAGCAGGAGACAGGGGGCGTATGGCTACACCTTC

D: TRBD1
V: TRBV10-3
J: TRBJ1-5
size: .
CDR3: CAISEDWTGDQPQHF
DNA: TGTGCCATCAGTGAGGATTGGACAGGGGATCAGCCCCAGCATTTT

D: .
V: TRBV7-2
J: TRBJ1-1
size: .
CDR3: CASSLVRRVAFF
DNA: TGTGCCAGCAGCTTAGTGAGGCGGGTAGCTTTCTTT

D: TRBD1
V: TRBV12-3/TRBV12-4
J: TRBJ1-2
size: .
CDR3: CASRTGGYYGYTF
DNA: TGTGCCAGCAGGACAGGGGGGTACTATGGCTACACCTTC

D: .
V: TRBV28
J: TRBJ1-2
size: .
CDR3: CASRLPQGNYGYTF
DNA: TGTGCCAGCAGACTACCTCAGGGTAACTATGGCTACACCTTC

D: .
V: TRBV5-5
J: TRBJ1-1
size: .
CDR3: CASSLRGIDTEAFF
DNA: TGTGCCAGCAGCTTGCGGGGGATCGACACTGAAGCTTTCTTT

D: TRBD1
V: TRBV9
J: TRBJ1-2
size: .
CDR3: CASLGQGRPGYTF
DNA: TGTGCCAGTCTGGGACAGGGACGTCCTGGCTACACCTTC

D: TRBD1
V: TRBV7-9
J: TRBJ2-7
size: .
CDR3: CASSPGGRNEQYF
DNA: TGTGCCAGCAGCCCAGGGGGTAGAAACGAGCAGTACTTC

D: TRBD1
V: TRBV28
J: TRBJ1-2
size: .
CDR3: CASSSPFSAGTGIYGYTF
DNA: TGTGCCAGCAGTTCGCCATTCTCGGCCGGGACAGGGATCTATGGCTACACCTTC

D: .
V: TRBV14
J: TRBJ1-1
size: .
CDR3: CASSQVGGGNTEAFF
DNA: TGTGCCAGCAGCCAAGTTGGGGGAGGGAACACTGAAGCTTTCTTT

D: TRBD1
V: TRBV2
J: TRBJ1-2
size: .
CDR3: CASSVQGGYGYTF
DNA: TGTGCCAGCAGTGTCCAGGGGGGCTATGGCTACACCTTC

D: .
V: TRBV7-6
J: TRBJ2-5
size: .
CDR3: CASTYRETQYF
DNA: TGTGCCAGCACCTACCGGGAGACCCAGTACTTC

D: TRBD2
V: TRBV7-9
J: TRBJ2-2
size: .
CDR3: CASSPMGLWAGELFF
DNA: TGTGCCAGCAGCCCAATGGGACTATGGGCCGGGGAGCTGTTTTTT

D: .
V: TRBV18
J: TRBJ1-1
size: .
CDR3: CASRQNPPGPPNTEAFF
DNA: TGTGCCAGCCGACAAAATCCCCCAGGGCCCCCGAACACTGAAGCTTTCTTT

D: .
V: TRBV7-2
J: TRBJ1-1
size: .
CDR3: CASSLALETMGNTEAFF
DNA: TGTGCCAGCAGCTTAGCGTTGGAGACCATGGGGAACACTGAAGCTTTCTTT

D: .
V: TRBV9
J: TRBJ1-6
size: .
CDR3: CASSVREARSPLHF
DNA: TGTGCCAGCAGCGTGCGGGAGGCAAGATCACCCCTCCACTTT

D: .
V: TRBV5-1
J: TRBJ1-1
size: few
CDR3: CASSSSSGAPGAEAFF
DNA: TGCGCCAGCAGCTCGTCCTCAGGGGCCCCTGGCGCTGAAGCTTTCTTT

D: .
V: TRBV3-1/TRBV3-2
J: TRBJ2-2
size: .
CDR3: CASGGAWDTGELFF
DNA: TGTGCCAGCGGTGGGGCGTGGGACACCGGGGAGCTGTTTTTT

D: .
V: TRBV5-1
J: TRBJ2-1
size: .
CDR3: CASSLLPGNEQFF
DNA: TGCGCCAGCAGCCTCTTACCGGGTAATGAGCAGTTCTTC

D: .
V: TRBV4-1
J: TRBJ2-1
size: .
CDR3: CASSHRTDNNEQFF
DNA: TGCGCCAGCAGCCATAGGACAGATAACAATGAGCAGTTCTTC

D: TRBD1
V: TRBV27
J: TRBJ1-6
size: .
CDR3: CASSQTGAYNSPLHF
DNA: TGTGCCAGCAGTCAGACAGGGGCCTATAATTCACCCCTCCACTTT

D: TRBD1
V: TRBV10-3
J: TRBJ2-7
size: .
CDR3: CAISGQGAYEQYF
DNA: TGTGCCATCAGCGGACAGGGGGCTTACGAGCAGTACTTC

D: .
V: TRBV28
J: TRBJ1-2
size: .
CDR3: CASSYQGNGYTF
DNA: TGTGCCAGCAGTTATCAGGGCAATGGCTACACCTTC

D: TRBD1
V: TRBV6-4
J: TRBJ1-1
size: .
CDR3: CASSDGTAGENEAFF
DNA: TGTGCCAGCAGTGACGGGACAGCTGGGGAGAATGAAGCTTTCTTT

D: .
V: TRBV19
J: TRBJ2-4
size: .
CDR3: CASSIWGKLNIQYF
DNA: TGTGCCAGTAGTATATGGGGCAAATTAAACATTCAGTACTTC

D: .
V: TRBV4-1
J: TRBJ2-7
size: .
CDR3: CASSQDRAGDIYEQYF
DNA: TGCGCCAGCAGCCAAGATAGAGCAGGGGACATATACGAGCAGTACTTC

D: .
V: TRBV21-1
J: TRBJ1-5
size: .
CDR3: CASSEPTGGENNQPQHF
DNA: TGTGCCAGCAGCGAACCGACAGGGGGTGAGAACAATCAGCCCCAGCATTTT

D: .
V: TRBV27
J: TRBJ1-2
size: .
CDR3: CASSLSSPGWGGYTF
DNA: TGTGCCAGCAGTTTATCGAGCCCGGGGTGGGGTGGCTACACCTTC

D: TRBD1
V: TRBV6-5
J: TRBJ1-5
size: .
CDR3: CASTQGVGQPQHF
DNA: TGTGCCAGCACCCAGGGGGTCGGTCAGCCCCAGCATTTT

D: TRBD2
V: TRBV4-1
J: TRBJ2-3
size: .
CDR3: CASSQDRSGGPTDTQYF
DNA: TGCGCCAGCAGCCAAGATCGTAGCGGGGGACCCACAGATACGCAGTATTTT

D: TRBD2
V: TRBV18
J: TRBJ2-3
size: .
CDR3: CASSPSGGPTDTQYF
DNA: TGTGCCAGCTCACCCTCGGGGGGGCCTACAGATACGCAGTATTTT

D: .
V: TRBV28
J: TRBJ1-4
size: .
CDR3: CASSLSGDGYEKLFF
DNA: TGTGCCAGCAGTTTATCGGGGGACGGGTATGAAAAACTGTTTTTT

D: .
V: TRBV25-1
J: TRBJ1-1
size: once
CDR3: CASSDRFSEAFF
DNA: TGTGCCAGCAGTGATAGATTTTCTGAAGCTTTCTTT

D: .
V: TRBV4-1
J: TRBJ1-1
size: .
CDR3: CASSHRGLKMTEAFF
DNA: TGCGCCAGCAGCCATCGGGGACTTAAGATGACTGAAGCTTTCTTT

D: TRBD1
V: TRBV27
J: TRBJ1-5
size: .
CDR3: CASRPGQGARYSNQPQHF
DNA: TGTGCCAGCAGACCGGGACAGGGGGCTCGATATAGCAATCAGCCCCAGCATTTT

D: .
V: TRBV18
J: TRBJ1-1
size: .
CDR3: CASSPHGPEAFF
DNA: TGTGCCAGCTCACCACATGGGCCTGAAGCTTTCTTT

D: TRBD1
V: TRBV18
J: TRBJ1-1
size: .
CDR3: CASSPGQVMNTEAFF
DNA: TGTGCCAGCTCCCCCGGACAGGTAATGAACACTGAAGCTTTCTTT